Reported below is one T cell receptor beta chain. Its antigen is as yet unknown. Cultured CD4+ T-cell DNA underwent Oncomine TCR Beta short-read sequencing. Using the QIAamp micro DNA kit, genomic DNA was extracted from the CD4+ T cells that had been cultured. MiXCR was run by TCRdb on the PCR reads, yielding one entry per CDR3 protein. This table holds about 7,100 distinct CDR3 sequences, around three fifths found once. Germline V lookup: CDR1 DFQATT, CDR2 SNEGSKA (reference sequence). The CDR3 totals 13 residues. V was shortened by 6 bases and J by 4 bases, with 15 bases between the two germline ends. The sample is drawn from a study of vaccination and CD4 T cells after COVID-19. Study at large: Nasal swab PCR detected SARS-CoV-2 in convalescent patients; under 10 had mild disease, one severe.

Treatment defined: roughly 11-day PBMC culture with coronavirus spike peptide pools or control peptides (ViraFEST assay). The V gene is TRBV20-1, the J gene TRBJ1-1; the D is unclear. The TCR comes from a human donor who had recovered from COVID-19. Sample: CD4+ T cells from blood, cultured in vitro. In DNA, the CDR3 is TGCAGTGCACCAACGAGGGAAGCCACTGAAGCTTTCTTT. Its translation is CSAPTREATEAFF.